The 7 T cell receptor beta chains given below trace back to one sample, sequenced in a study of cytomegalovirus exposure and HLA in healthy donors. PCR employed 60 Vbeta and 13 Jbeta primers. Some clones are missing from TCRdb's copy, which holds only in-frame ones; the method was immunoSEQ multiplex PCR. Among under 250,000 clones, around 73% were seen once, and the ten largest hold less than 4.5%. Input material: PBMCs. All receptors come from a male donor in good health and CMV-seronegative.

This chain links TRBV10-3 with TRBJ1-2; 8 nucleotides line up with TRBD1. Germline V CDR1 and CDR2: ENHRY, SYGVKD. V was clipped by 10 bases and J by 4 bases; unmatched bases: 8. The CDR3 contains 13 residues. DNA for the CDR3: TGTGCCACCACCAGGGGGCAAGGCTATGGCTACACCTTC. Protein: CATTRGQGYGYTF.

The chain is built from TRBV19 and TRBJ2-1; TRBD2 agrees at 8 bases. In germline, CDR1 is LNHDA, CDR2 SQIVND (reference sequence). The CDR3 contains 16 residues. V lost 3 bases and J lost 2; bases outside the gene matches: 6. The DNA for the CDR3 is TGTGCCAGTAGTATCTCCCGGGGGGGCCCCTACAATGAGCAGTTCTTC. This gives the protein CASSISRGGPYNEQFF.

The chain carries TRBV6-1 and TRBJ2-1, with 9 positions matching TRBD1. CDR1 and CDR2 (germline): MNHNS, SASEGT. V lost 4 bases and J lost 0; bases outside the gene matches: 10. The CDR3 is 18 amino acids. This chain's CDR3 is CASSVGQGPSSSYNEQFF. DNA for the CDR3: TGTGCCAGCAGTGTGGGACAGGGACCTTCGAGCTCCTACAATGAGCAGTTCTTC.

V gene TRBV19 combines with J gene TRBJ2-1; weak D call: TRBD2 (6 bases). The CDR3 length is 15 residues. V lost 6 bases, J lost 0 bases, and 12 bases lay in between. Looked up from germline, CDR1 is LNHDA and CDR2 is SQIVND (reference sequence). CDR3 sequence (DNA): TGTGCCAGTAGGGGGACTGCGGACTCCTACAATGAGCAGTTCTTC. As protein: CASRGTADSYNEQFF.

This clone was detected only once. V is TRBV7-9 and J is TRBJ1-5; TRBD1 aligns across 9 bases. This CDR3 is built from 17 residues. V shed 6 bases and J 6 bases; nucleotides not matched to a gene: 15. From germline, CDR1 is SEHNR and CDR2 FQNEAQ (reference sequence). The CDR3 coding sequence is TGTGCCAGCAGTACCGGGACAGGGACTAACTTTGTTCAGCCCCAGCATTTT. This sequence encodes CASSTGTGTNFVQPQHF.

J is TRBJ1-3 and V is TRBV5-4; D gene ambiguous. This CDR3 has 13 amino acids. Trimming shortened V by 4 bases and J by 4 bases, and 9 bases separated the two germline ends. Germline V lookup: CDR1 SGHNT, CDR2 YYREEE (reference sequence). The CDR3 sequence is CASSQDRGNTIYF. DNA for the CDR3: TGTGCCAGCAGCCAGGATCGCGGAAACACCATATATTTT.

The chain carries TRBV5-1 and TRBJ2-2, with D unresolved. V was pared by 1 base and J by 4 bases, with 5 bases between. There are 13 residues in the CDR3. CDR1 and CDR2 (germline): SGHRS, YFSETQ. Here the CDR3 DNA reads TGCGCCAGCAGCTTGTTAGTCACCGGGGAGCTGTTTTTT. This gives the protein CASSLLVTGELFF.